The 20 T cell receptor beta chains presented below share a single source sample, sequenced in a study of blood T cell repertoires in COVID-19. Clones were read by immunoSEQ multiplex PCR, and TCRdb kept only the in-frame ones, dropping some. Of under 350,000 clones detected, roughly 90% appear once; the ten largest clones hold 1.5% to 2%. The sample consisted of PBMCs or T cells enriched from blood (not recorded which). Receptors originate from a woman between 35 and 50 years old who had recovered from COVID-19.

The CDR3 region is CASSPGLAATSTDTQYF. The CDR3 bases are TGTGCCAGCAGCCCTGGACTAGCGGCGACTAGCACAGATACGCAGTATTTT. This rearrangement joins TRBV7-9 to TRBJ2-3, with TRBD2 matching over 10 bases. Germline CDR1 reads SEHNR; CDR2 reads FQNEAQ (reference sequence). The CDR3 consists of 17 residues. Germline trimming cut 5 bases from V and 0 bases from J; bases unmatched to any gene: 8.

The chain links TRBV6-5 to TRBJ2-2, with D possibly TRBD2 on 5 matching bases. The CDR3 extends over 15 amino acids. Trimming removed 7 bases from V and 3 bases from J, with 15 bases in between. Germline V gene sequence: CDR1 MNHEY, CDR2 SVGAGI. CDR3 residues: CASNDGVLDTGELFF. The CDR3 DNA is TGTGCCAGCAACGACGGGGTTTTGGACACCGGGGAGCTGTTTTTT.

The chain uses TRBV5-5 and TRBJ2-1, with TRBD2 matching 11 bases. Trimming cost V 4 bases and J 3 bases; bases outside gene matches: 3. CDR1 is SGHKS, CDR2 YYEKEE, per germline (reference sequence). The CDR3 consists of 15 residues. Here the CDR3 DNA reads TGTGCCAGCAGCCGGGGACTAGCGGACTACAATGAGCAGTTCTTC. Translation gives CASSRGLADYNEQFF.

V usage is TRBV3-1 (or the pseudogene TRBV3-2) and J usage is TRBJ2-3; 8 bases match TRBD2. V lost 1 base to trimming and J lost 6 bases; unmatched junction nucleotides: 6. The CDR3 contains 15 residues. Per the germline V gene, CDR1 is LGHDT and CDR2 is YNNKEL (reference sequence). In DNA, the CDR3 is TGTGCCAGCAGCCAAGTTAGCGGGATCTACGATACGCAGTATTTT. It specifies CASSQVSGIYDTQYF.

Remarks on this clone: The sample holds other DNA sequences that translate to the same CDR3. This chain uses TRBV27 with TRBJ2-7; 9 nucleotides agree with TRBD1. Per the germline V gene, CDR1 is MNHEY and CDR2 is SMNVEV (reference sequence). V gave up 6 bases and J gave up 2 bases; unmatched junction bases: 2. The CDR3 contains 13 residues. CDR3 sequence: CASRGTGTYEQYF. In nucleotides, the CDR3 is TGTGCCAGCAGAGGGACAGGGACCTACGAGCAGTACTTC.

This clone is a singleton in its sample. Mismatch with germline at one junction end may stem from a read error. This chain links TRBV2 with TRBJ1-4, with TRBD1 matching 9 bases. Germline CDR1 and CDR2: SNHLY and FYNNEI. The CDR3 is made up of 17 amino acids. The CDR3 DNA sequence: TGTGCCAGCAGCGAAGCAGCACCCGGGACAGGGAATGAAAAACTGTTTTTT. It specifies CASSEAAPGTGNEKLFF.

V usage is TRBV15 and J usage is TRBJ2-3; a possible D gene is TRBD2 (6 bases). Germline V CDR1 and CDR2: LNHNV, YYDKDF (reference sequence). The CDR3 spans 15 residues. V dropped 6 bases and J dropped 0 bases, with 13 bases sitting between them. The CDR3 region is CATRAGQASTDTQYF. CDR3 in DNA: TGTGCCACCAGGGCGGGGCAAGCTAGCACAGATACGCAGTATTTT.

The sample holds one count of this clone. The V call is TRBV2, the J call TRBJ2-3, with 8 positions matching TRBD2. CDR3 length equals 18 residues. The J segment lost 1 base and the V segment lost 6 bases, leaving 15 bases of the junction unmatched. Germline values: CDR1 SNHLY, CDR2 FYNNEI. The DNA of the CDR3 is TGTGCCAGCAGACTTATAGCGGGAATGGTCCGGGGCACAGATACGCAGTATTTT. Amino acids: CASRLIAGMVRGTDTQYF.

The CDR3 DNA sequence: TGTGCCAGCAGCCAAGGGGGTTATGGCTACACCTTC. Translation: CASSQGGYGYTF. This chain links TRBV12-3 or TRBV12-4 with TRBJ1-2, with D possibly being TRBD1 (6 bases). The CDR3 length is 12 residues. V lost 6 bases and J lost 5, with 10 bases in between.

The chain has TRBV4-1 and TRBJ2-1; 9 bases fit TRBD1. V shed 5 bases and J 7 bases; nucleotides not matched to a gene: 9. Germline V gives CDR1 MGHRA, CDR2 YSYEKL. There are 15 residues in the CDR3. CDR3 loop: CASSSAGTGNNEQFF. The CDR3 DNA follows: TGCGCCAGCAGCTCCGCCGGGACAGGGAATAATGAGCAGTTCTTC.

The V call is TRBV7-3, the J call TRBJ1-1; the D is unclear. Trimming removed 2 bases from V and 1 base from J, with 14 bases in between. The germline V gene has CDR1 SGHTA and CDR2 FQGTGA. There are 16 residues in the CDR3. The CDR3 reads CASSLLTRAGNTEAFF. The CDR3 bases are TGTGCCAGCAGCTTACTAACGAGGGCGGGGAACACTGAAGCTTTCTTT.

This chain connects TRBV14 to TRBJ2-1; 13 bases match TRBD2. The V gene's germline CDR1 is SGHDN and CDR2 FVKESK. With 4 bases clipped from V and 10 bases from J, the junction kept 7 bases outside the gene matches. The length of the CDR3 is 15 residues. CDR3 sequence: CASSPTSGRRREQFF. The CDR3 coding sequence is TGTGCCAGCAGCCCGACTAGCGGGAGGCGGAGGGAGCAGTTCTTC. Drawing the rest from reference TRBV14 and TRBJ2-1, the complete variable domain is EAGVTQFPSHSVIEKGQTVTLRCDPISGHDNLYWYRRVMGKEIKFLLHFVKESKQDESGMPNNRFLAERTGGTYSTLKVQPAELEDSGVYFCASSPTSGRRREQFFGPGTRLTVL.

This clone occurred a few times. The chain carries TRBV14 and TRBJ1-1, with D unresolved. This CDR3 is 14 amino acids long. The V end was cut by 0 bases, the J end by 7 bases, with 12 bases between. Germline lookup yields CDR1 SGHDN and CDR2 FVKESK. CDR3 region: CASSQEAARIEAFF. The CDR3 DNA sequence: TGTGCCAGCAGCCAAGAGGCAGCGCGAATTGAAGCTTTCTTT.

The chain links TRBV5-1 to TRBJ2-1; maybe TRBD2 (6 bases). Germline CDR1 SGHRS, CDR2 YFSETQ. V was clipped by 4 bases and J by 12 bases, with 14 bases between them. The CDR3 loop spans 12 amino acids. The CDR3 reads CASSLTSIAQFF. The CDR3 DNA is TGCGCCAGCAGCCTGACTAGTATAGCGCAGTTCTTC.

V usage is TRBV15 and J usage is TRBJ1-6; D uncertain. CDR1 and CDR2 (germline): LNHNV, YYDKDF (reference sequence). V was trimmed by 0 bases and J by 9 bases, leaving 9 bases between them. The CDR3 has 14 amino acids. The CDR3 nucleotides are TGTGCCACCAGCAGAGATCCTGAGCGTTCACCCCTCCACTTT. Amino acids: CATSRDPERSPLHF.

This clone has a single count. For the CDR3, the DNA is TGTGCCAGCACTCCGAGGGGGATGAACACTGAAGCTTTCTTT. Its translation is CASTPRGMNTEAFF. This chain uses TRBV18 with TRBJ1-1, with D possibly matching TRBD1 (6 bases). Trimming pared 8 bases from V and 0 bases from J, leaving 13 bases between. The CDR3 length is 14 residues. CDR1 and CDR2 from the germline V gene are KGHSH and LQKENI. Filled out from reference TRBV18 and TRBJ1-1, the complete variable domain reads NAGVMQNPRHLVRRRGQEARLRCSPMKGHSHVYWYRQLPEEGLKFMVYLQKENIIDESGMPKERFSAEFPKEGPSILRIQQVVRGDSAAYFCASTPRGMNTEAFFGQGTRLTVV.

The chain couples TRBV19 to TRBJ1-1, with 9 bases identical to TRBD1. CDR1 is LNHDA and CDR2 is SQIVND in the germline V gene (reference sequence). Losses at the gene ends were 6 bases for V and 2 bases for J; bases not matched to a gene: 7. This CDR3 is built from 15 residues. CDR3 nucleotides: TGTGCCAGTAGGGGGACAGGGCAACTCAACACTGAAGCTTTCTTT. Translating gives CASRGTGQLNTEAFF.

The rearrangement uses TRBV4-1 and TRBJ2-7, with 7 bases identical to TRBD1. Germline values: CDR1 MGHRA, CDR2 YSYEKL. With V trimmed by 1 base and J by 0 bases, 6 bases remained unmatched. The CDR3 covers 16 residues. The CDR3 here is CASSQAQGMVSYEQYF. CDR3 in DNA: TGCGCCAGCAGCCAAGCACAGGGGATGGTCTCCTACGAGCAGTACTTC.

The chain has TRBV27 and TRBJ1-1; the D gene is possibly TRBD1 (6 bases). Germline V lookup: CDR1 MNHEY, CDR2 SMNVEV (reference sequence). Deletions cut 6 bases from V and 0 bases from J, with 17 bases between. CDR3 length: 16 amino acids. This chain's CDR3 is CASRKERGHLNTEAFF. In nucleotides, the CDR3 is TGTGCCAGCAGAAAAGAAAGGGGACATTTGAACACTGAAGCTTTCTTT.

V and J are TRBV7-9 and TRBJ1-2; D ambiguous. The V gene lost 4 bases and the J gene lost 4 bases, with 13 bases spanning the gap. Germline CDR1 reads SEHNR; CDR2 reads FQNEAQ (reference sequence). This CDR3 is 14 amino acids long. CDR3 in amino acids: CASSSRVASYGYTF. In DNA form, the CDR3 reads TGTGCCAGCAGCTCCCGGGTAGCTTCCTATGGCTACACCTTC.